This T cell receptor beta chain was captured in a study of T cell repertoires in ileal Crohn's disease. Study in general: At surgery, about 38% of patients smoked, with median disease duration 7.9 years. Per sample, roughly 500 nanograms of biopsy DNA were TCRB immunosequenced.

Assay used: immunoSEQ multiplex PCR; TCRdb lists only in-frame clones, some missing. The table shows approximately 14,000 clones, with under 80% occurring only once. This CDR3 contains 15 residues. Trimming shortened V by 3 bases and J by 2 bases, and 14 bases separated the two germline ends. Germline CDR1 is SGHAT and CDR2 is FQNNGV. Described time point: inflamed ileum from the surgical specimen. General study results and limits: Sorted CD8 T cells held more high-frequency clones than CD4.

This clone was seen only once. Its antigen is not identified. Material: ileal tissue. The origin of this receptor is an adult with Crohn's disease. The V and J genes are TRBV11-2 and TRBJ2-7; possible D gene TRBD2, 6 bases. CDR3 residues: CASSLSGPLPYEQYF. In nucleotides, the CDR3 is TGTGCCAGCAGCTTGAGCGGGCCCCTCCCCTACGAGCAGTACTTC.